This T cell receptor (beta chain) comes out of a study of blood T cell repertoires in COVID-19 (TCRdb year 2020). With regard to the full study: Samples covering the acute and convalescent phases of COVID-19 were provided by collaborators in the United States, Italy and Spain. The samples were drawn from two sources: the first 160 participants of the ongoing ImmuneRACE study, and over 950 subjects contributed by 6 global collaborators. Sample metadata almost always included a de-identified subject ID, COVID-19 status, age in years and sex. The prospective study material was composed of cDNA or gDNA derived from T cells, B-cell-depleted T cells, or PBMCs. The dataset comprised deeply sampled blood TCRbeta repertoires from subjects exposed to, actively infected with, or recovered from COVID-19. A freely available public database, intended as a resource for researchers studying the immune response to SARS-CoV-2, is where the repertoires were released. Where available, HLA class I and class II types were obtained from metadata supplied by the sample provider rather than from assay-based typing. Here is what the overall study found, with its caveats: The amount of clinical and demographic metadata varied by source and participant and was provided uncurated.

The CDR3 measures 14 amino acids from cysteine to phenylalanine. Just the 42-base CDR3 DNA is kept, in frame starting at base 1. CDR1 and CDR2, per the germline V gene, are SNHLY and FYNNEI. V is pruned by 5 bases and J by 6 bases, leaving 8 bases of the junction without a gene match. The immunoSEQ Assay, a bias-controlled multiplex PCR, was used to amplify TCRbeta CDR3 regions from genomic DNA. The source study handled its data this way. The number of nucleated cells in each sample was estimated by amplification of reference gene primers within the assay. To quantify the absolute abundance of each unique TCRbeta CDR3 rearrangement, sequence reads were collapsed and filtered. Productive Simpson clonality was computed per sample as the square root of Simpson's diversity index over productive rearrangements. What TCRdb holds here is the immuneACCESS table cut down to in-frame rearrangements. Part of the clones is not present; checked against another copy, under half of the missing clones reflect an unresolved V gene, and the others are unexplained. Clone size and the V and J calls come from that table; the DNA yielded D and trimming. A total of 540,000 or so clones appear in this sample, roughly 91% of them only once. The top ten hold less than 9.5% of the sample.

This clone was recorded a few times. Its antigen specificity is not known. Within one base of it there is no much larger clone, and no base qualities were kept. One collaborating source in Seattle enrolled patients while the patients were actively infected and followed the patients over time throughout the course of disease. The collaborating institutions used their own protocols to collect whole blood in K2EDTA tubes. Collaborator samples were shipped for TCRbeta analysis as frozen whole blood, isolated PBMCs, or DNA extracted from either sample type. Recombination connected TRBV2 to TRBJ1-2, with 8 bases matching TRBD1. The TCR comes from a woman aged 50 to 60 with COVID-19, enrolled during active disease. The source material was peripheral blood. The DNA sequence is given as TGTGCCAGCAGTCCGATTCTGACAGGGGATGGCTACACCTTC. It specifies CASSPILTGDGYTF.